This TCR beta chain was sequenced during a study of T-cell reconstitution after alpha-beta-depleted transplantation in children. The TCRbeta library incorporated unique molecular identifiers. MiXCR, run by TCRdb on the PCR reads, gives a single entry per CDR3 protein. The sample records 700,000 to 950,000 distinct CDR3 sequences, around 15% being singletons. Trimming took 3 bases from V and 3 from J; bases not matched to a gene: 5. This CDR3 has 16 residues. Germline V gene sequence: CDR1 MNHEY, CDR2 SMNVEV (reference sequence). The sample here was PBMCs, mostly from graft donor cells, taken 360 days after TCRalphabeta/CD19-depleted stem cell transplant. The chain carries TRBV27 and TRBJ2-1, with 10 bases lining up with TRBD1. The TCR sequence derives from a male patient between 10 and 17 years old who had a stem cell transplant for acute lymphoblastic leukemia, so the T cells may come from the graft donor. CDR3 sequence reads: CASSLLGQGFYNEQFF. The CDR3 nucleotides are TGTGCCAGCAGTTTGTTGGGACAGGGGTTCTACAATGAGCAGTTCTTC.